This TCR beta chain came from a study of regulatory T cells in long-lasting Graves disease. Study-level findings and limits: Persistent disease favored TRBV28, TRBJ1-2 and TRBJ2-5. What was studied was peripheral blood only, and not thyroid tissue.

About this clonotype itself: Its target is unknown.

Sequencing libraries for TCR beta were prepared with iRepertoire HTBI primers and Arm-PCR of CDR3 regions. The authors' processing: Gene usage covered over 55 TRBV and 13 to 15 TRBJ segments. Each CDR3 protein gets one entry after TCRdb re-called the multiplex PCR reads with MiXCR. TCRdb's processing, not the study's, gives the V and J calls here. The table includes about 430,000 distinct CDR3 sequences, roughly a fifth detected once. Noted time point: persistent/refractory GD, antithyroid drugs over 5 years with positive TRAb. Preparation of the TCR library used RNA extracted from PBMCs. A roughly 8.7-milliliter sample of peripheral blood was drawn into EDTA tubes. CDR3 length: 14 residues. The V end was cut by 2 bases, the J end by 3 bases, with 10 bases between. CDR1 and CDR2 from the germline V gene are LGHNA and YNFKEQ.

Specimen: peripheral blood mononuclear cells (PBMCs), collected when the disease was refractory, from a patient treated with antithyroid drugs. This clonotype originated in a female donor with Graves disease. V usage is TRBV4-2 and J usage is TRBJ2-5; unclear D gene. The CDR3 DNA is TGTGCCAGCAGCCAATCGGACGGAAAAGAGACCCAGTACTTC. This gives the protein CASSQSDGKETQYF.